These T cell receptor beta chains were read from a single sample in a study of blood T cell repertoires in COVID-19. Sequencing used immunoSEQ multiplex PCR; TCRdb keeps in-frame clones, though not all of them. The data show about 88,000 clones, around nine tenths seen once. The sample consisted of peripheral blood. These receptors were taken from a man aged 60 to 69 with acute or convalescent COVID-19. Both conserved end residues are part of each CDR3. D genes are given only for firm matches. Clone size, where shown, is once, few, many, or a class for clones that have expanded.

V: TRBV4-2
D: TRBD1
size: .
J: TRBJ2-5
DNA: TGTGCCAGCAGCCAAGGACAGGGCCCAATGACCCAGTACTTC
CDR3: CASSQGQGPMTQYF

V: TRBV10-1
D: TRBD2
size: .
J: TRBJ2-7
DNA: TGCGCCAGCAGTGAGTACCGGGAGGGCGAGCAGTACTTC
CDR3: CASSEYREGEQYF

V: TRBV5-4
D: TRBD1
size: .
J: TRBJ1-1
DNA: TGTGCCAGCAGCCAGGGGGGCACGGGCGAAGCTTTCTTT
CDR3: CASSQGGTGEAFF

V: TRBV4-2
D: TRBD1
size: .
J: TRBJ2-5
DNA: TGTGCCAGCAGCCGCGGGACAGGGGGAGAAGAGACCCAGTACTTC
CDR3: CASSRGTGGEETQYF

V: TRBV18
D: TRBD1
size: .
J: TRBJ2-7
DNA: TGTGCCAGCTCACCCCAGGGGGTCAACGAGCAGTACTTC
CDR3: CASSPQGVNEQYF

V: TRBV20-1
D: .
size: .
J: TRBJ2-3
DNA: TGCAGGCCCTCGGGGACAGATACGCAGTATTTT
CDR3: CRPSGTDTQYF

V: TRBV27
D: TRBD1
size: .
J: TRBJ1-4
DNA: TGTGCCAGCAGTTTCCTACCGGACAGGGCAACTAATGAAAAACTGTTTTTT
CDR3: CASSFLPDRATNEKLFF

V: TRBV27
D: TRBD2
size: once
J: TRBJ2-1
DNA: TGTGCCAGCAGTTTATCGTTCGGGACTAGCGGGAGGGTCTACAATGAGCAGTTCTTC
CDR3: CASSLSFGTSGRVYNEQFF

V: TRBV5-5
D: .
size: .
J: TRBJ1-3
DNA: TGTGCCAGTATACAGGATCTCTCTGGAAACACCATATATTTT
CDR3: CASIQDLSGNTIYF

V: TRBV5-1
D: .
size: .
J: TRBJ2-7
DNA: TGCGCCAGCAGCTTGGCCGGCTCAGGGAGCGGGGAGCAGTACTTC
CDR3: CASSLAGSGSGEQYF

V: TRBV18
D: .
size: .
J: TRBJ2-7
DNA: TGTGCCAGCTCACCACCGTTACAGCTGTACGAGCAGTACTTC
CDR3: CASSPPLQLYEQYF

V: TRBV5-1
D: .
size: .
J: TRBJ1-1
DNA: TGCGCCAGCAGCCCAACAGCGGTGGGAAACACTGAAGCTTTCTTT
CDR3: CASSPTAVGNTEAFF

V: TRBV7-2
D: .
size: .
J: TRBJ2-7
DNA: TGTGCCAGCAGCTTAGAGGTGACTACCCGAGGGGAGCAGTACTTC
CDR3: CASSLEVTTRGEQYF

V: TRBV6-2/TRBV6-3
D: .
size: few
J: TRBJ1-5
DNA: TGTGCCAGCAGTGGGGAGGGAGGGAGTAGCAATCAGCCCCAGCATTTT
CDR3: CASSGEGGSSNQPQHF

V: TRBV19
D: TRBD1
size: .
J: TRBJ2-4
DNA: TGTGCCAGTAGTATGGAAAGGACAGGGGTATCCAAAAACATTCAGTACTTC
CDR3: CASSMERTGVSKNIQYF

V: TRBV7-9
D: .
size: .
J: TRBJ1-5
DNA: TGTGCCAGCAGCTCCGGCCTGACAGAAGACATCCGGCCCCAGCATTTT
CDR3: CASSSGLTEDIRPQHF

V: TRBV29-1
D: TRBD1
size: .
J: TRBJ1-5
DNA: TGCAGCGTTGGGCAGGGGGCTAGACAGCCCCAGCATTTT
CDR3: CSVGQGARQPQHF

V: TRBV28
D: TRBD1
size: few
J: TRBJ1-3
DNA: TGTGCCAGCAGTCCCCTTGACAGGGGGCTTCGCGGAAACACCATATATTTT
CDR3: CASSPLDRGLRGNTIYF

V: TRBV12-3/TRBV12-4
D: .
size: .
J: TRBJ1-3
DNA: TGTGCCAGCACAATAAGCGGAAACACCATATATTTT
CDR3: CASTISGNTIYF

V: TRBV6-2/TRBV6-3
D: TRBD1
size: .
J: TRBJ1-1
DNA: TGTGCCAGCAGCCCTAACAGGGGGCGGGACACTGAAGCTTTCTTT
CDR3: CASSPNRGRDTEAFF

V: TRBV30
D: .
size: once
J: TRBJ1-6
DNA: TGTGCCTGGAGTCCCCCATGGACTGAAGATTCACCCCTCCACTTT
CDR3: CAWSPPWTEDSPLHF

V: TRBV3-1/TRBV3-2
D: TRBD1
size: .
J: TRBJ2-1
DNA: TGTGCCAGCAGCCAGCCGGGACAGGGCGGCAATGAGCAGTTCTTC
CDR3: CASSQPGQGGNEQFF

V: TRBV14
D: TRBD1
size: .
J: TRBJ2-2
DNA: TGTGCCAGCAGCCAAACAAATTCCGGGACAGCGAACACCGGGGAGCTGTTTTTT
CDR3: CASSQTNSGTANTGELFF

V: TRBV28
D: .
size: .
J: TRBJ2-7
DNA: TGTGCCAGCAACCAAGACCGGGGGGCGGGAGTAACCGAGCAGTACTTC
CDR3: CASNQDRGAGVTEQYF

V: TRBV9
D: TRBD2
size: .
J: TRBJ2-7
DNA: TGTGCCAGCAGCGTAACTAGCGGGAGGGCGAGTCTGCTGAACGAGCAGTACTTC
CDR3: CASSVTSGRASLLNEQYF

V: TRBV7-9
D: TRBD2
size: .
J: TRBJ2-3
DNA: TGTGCCAGCAGCTCGCTAGCGGGAGGGAGCACAGATACGCAGTATTTT
CDR3: CASSSLAGGSTDTQYF

V: TRBV11-3
D: .
size: .
J: TRBJ2-3
DNA: TGTGCCAGCAGCCCGCCTAGCGCTGCTTCGCAGTATTTT
CDR3: CASSPPSAASQYF

V: TRBV30
D: TRBD2
size: .
J: TRBJ2-7
DNA: TGTGCCTGGAGTCCCGCTAGCGGGAGGGACCAGTACTTC
CDR3: CAWSPASGRDQYF

V: TRBV28
D: .
size: .
J: TRBJ1-3
DNA: TGTGCCAGCAGTTTAGCAGACTCTGGAAACACCATATATTTT
CDR3: CASSLADSGNTIYF

V: TRBV18
D: .
size: .
J: TRBJ2-5
DNA: TGTGCCAGCTCACCGTCACAGGTACAAGAGACCCAGTACTTC
CDR3: CASSPSQVQETQYF

V: TRBV28
D: .
size: .
J: TRBJ2-6
DNA: TGTGCCAGCACCAAGCAGGGGTGGGGGGCCAACGTCCTGACTTTC
CDR3: CASTKQGWGANVLTF

V: TRBV5-8
D: TRBD1
size: .
J: TRBJ1-2
DNA: TGTGCCAGCAGCTGCCGAGTGGAGGACAGGGATGACTACACCTTC
CDR3: CASSCRVEDRDDYTF

V: TRBV6-1
D: TRBD2
size: .
J: TRBJ2-7
DNA: TGTGCCAGCAGTGAACTCGTTTATCGGACTAGCGGGGACTTTCCCTCCTACGAGCAGTACTTC
CDR3: CASSELVYRTSGDFPSYEQYF

V: TRBV5-1
D: .
size: .
J: TRBJ1-2
DNA: TGCGCCAGCAGTGGGACTTTGGTGGATGGCTACACCTTC
CDR3: CASSGTLVDGYTF

V: TRBV6-5
D: .
size: .
J: TRBJ1-5
DNA: TGTGCCACCGGGGGGCCCAATCAGCCCCAGCATTTT
CDR3: CATGGPNQPQHF

V: TRBV2
D: .
size: .
J: TRBJ1-4
DNA: TGTGCCAGCAGTGAAGTAGGGGGGGTAAATGAAAAACTGTTTTTT
CDR3: CASSEVGGVNEKLFF

V: TRBV28
D: TRBD1
size: .
J: TRBJ1-5
DNA: TGTGCCAGCAGAGAGACAGGGTGGGGCAATCAGCCCCAGCATTTT
CDR3: CASRETGWGNQPQHF

V: TRBV18
D: .
size: .
J: TRBJ2-5
DNA: TGTGCCAGCTCACTTCGGAGAGTCCAAGAGACCCAGTACTTC
CDR3: CASSLRRVQETQYF

V: TRBV6-2/TRBV6-3
D: .
size: .
J: TRBJ1-5
DNA: TGTGCCAGCAGTGGACAGCAACTTTATAGCAATCAGCCCCAGCATTTT
CDR3: CASSGQQLYSNQPQHF

V: TRBV29-1
D: TRBD1
size: .
J: TRBJ2-7
DNA: TGCAGCGCCCGGCCGGACAGGGGTTACGAGCAGTACTTC
CDR3: CSARPDRGYEQYF

V: TRBV6-2/TRBV6-3
D: TRBD1
size: .
J: TRBJ1-1
DNA: TGTGCCAGCAGTTACGCTCCACCCGGGACAGGGGGCACTGAAGCTTTCTTT
CDR3: CASSYAPPGTGGTEAFF

V: TRBV28
D: TRBD2
size: .
J: TRBJ2-3
DNA: TGTGCCAGCAGAGAGCCTAGCGGGAGCGCAGATACGCAGTATTTT
CDR3: CASREPSGSADTQYF

V: TRBV24-1
D: .
size: once
J: TRBJ1-5
DNA: TGTGCCACCAGTGATGCTGGTCAGGGCAATCAGCCCCAGCATTTT
CDR3: CATSDAGQGNQPQHF

V: TRBV7-9
D: .
size: .
J: TRBJ2-2
DNA: TGTGCCAGCAGCCCCAATACAGGGACCGGGGAGCTGTTTTTT
CDR3: CASSPNTGTGELFF

V: TRBV3-1/TRBV3-2
D: TRBD2
size: .
J: TRBJ2-3
DNA: TGTGCCAGCAGCCAAGATTTCGGGCGGGCTAGCGGGAGGAAAGAGGCGACAGATACGCAGTATTTT
CDR3: CASSQDFGRASGRKEATDTQYF

V: TRBV11-2
D: TRBD1
size: once
J: TRBJ1-1
DNA: TGTGCCAGCAGCTTACGTTTTGGGACAGTGAACACTGAAGCTTTCTTT
CDR3: CASSLRFGTVNTEAFF